The 18 T cell receptor beta chains in this list originate from one sample, sequenced in a study of control samples from healthy donors and cancer patients (TCRdb year 2020). Libraries were made using the immunoSEQ multiplex PCR assay. TCRdb retrieved this table from immuneACCESS and kept in-frame rearrangements only. Not all clones are present; in checked studies, unresolved V genes account for under half, and no reason is known for the remainder. The sample yields 120,000 or so clones; 85% to 95% were counted once. Jointly, the top ten make up about 0.6% of the sample. Material for sequencing was PBMCs. These receptors all come from a man older than 75 with head and neck cancer.

This chain links TRBV9 with TRBJ2-3, with D maybe TRBD1 (5 bases). Germline V gene data show CDR1 as SGDLS and CDR2 as YYNGEE. This CDR3 is 14 amino acids long. Trimming removed 0 bases from V and 6 bases from J, with 11 bases in between. CDR3 coding DNA: TGTGCCAGCAGCGTAGGTGAATGGGGCGATACGCAGTATTTT. It encodes CASSVGEWGDTQYF.

The CDR3 is CASSWPERKGYEQYF. The CDR3 coding sequence is TGTGCCAGCAGCTGGCCCGAGCGGAAGGGGTACGAGCAGTACTTC. The chain combines TRBV7-2 with TRBJ2-7, with D perhaps TRBD1 or TRBD2 (5 bases each). V was pared by 4 bases and J by 4 bases, with 17 bases between. CDR3 length: 15 amino acids. Germline assignment: CDR1 SGHTA and CDR2 FQGNSA.

This chain uses TRBV10-3 with TRBJ2-5; TRBD1 agrees at 9 bases. V was clipped by 4 bases and J by 4 bases; unmatched bases: 4. The length of the CDR3 is 14 residues. CDR1 and CDR2 from the germline V gene are ENHRY and SYGVKD. The CDR3 DNA reads as TGTGCCATCAGTGTCGGGGACAGGGCAGAGACCCAGTACTTC. It translates to CAISVGDRAETQYF.

The chain couples TRBV7-8 to TRBJ2-5; D call uncertain. CDR3 size: 14 residues. CDR1 is SGHVS and CDR2 is FQNEAQ in the germline V gene. Trimming took 3 bases from V and 1 from J, leaving 9 bases between them. This CDR3 reads CASSLKRTQETQYF. In DNA, the CDR3 is TGTGCCAGCAGCTTGAAACGGACCCAAGAGACCCAGTACTTC.

V gene TRBV3-1 (or the pseudogene TRBV3-2) combines with J gene TRBJ1-3; D is ambiguous. This CDR3 has 14 residues. CDR1 and CDR2 from the germline V gene are LGHDT and YNNKEL (reference sequence). Trimming removed 2 bases from V and 3 bases from J, with 8 bases in between. The chain's CDR3 is CASSQQRSGNTIYF. The CDR3 bases are TGTGCCAGCAGCCAACAGCGTAGTGGAAACACCATATATTTT.

V gene TRBV2 combines with J gene TRBJ2-7; 9 bases are shared with TRBD1. From germline, CDR1 is SNHLY and CDR2 FYNNEI. The CDR3 covers 14 residues. J lost 2 bases, V lost 6 bases, and 5 bases had no gene match. CDR3 sequence (DNA): TGTGCCAGCAGCCGACAGGGGGGCACCTACGAGCAGTACTTC. Its protein is CASSRQGGTYEQYF.

The chain couples TRBV2 to TRBJ2-7, with 8 bases identical to TRBD1. CDR1 SNHLY and CDR2 FYNNEI come from the germline V gene. The CDR3 extends over 14 amino acids. V lost 3 bases and J lost 7; bases outside the gene matches: 8. As DNA, the CDR3 is TGTGCCAGCAGTGACAGGACAGGGACTCCGGAGCAGTACTTC. This gives the protein CASSDRTGTPEQYF.

V usage is TRBV30 and J usage is TRBJ2-5, with 7 positions matching TRBD2. The CDR3 loop spans 15 amino acids. The junction had 9 bases not matched to a gene; V was cut back by 3 bases and J by 2 bases. The germline V gene encodes CDR1 GTSNPN and CDR2 SVGIG (reference sequence). CDR3 nucleotide sequence: TGTGCCTGGAGGGGTATGGGCGGGGGACAAGAGACCCAGTACTTC. It specifies CAWRGMGGGQETQYF.

This chain connects TRBV6-5 to TRBJ2-5; 10 bases align to TRBD2. This CDR3 comprises 14 residues. J was trimmed by 2 bases and V by 4 bases; bases with no gene match: 1. Germline V gene data show CDR1 as MNHEY and CDR2 as SVGAGI. CDR3 residues: CASSFSGGQETQYF. In nucleotides, the CDR3 is TGTGCCAGCAGTTTTAGCGGGGGGCAAGAGACCCAGTACTTC.

This chain links TRBV30 with TRBJ2-7; unclear D gene. Germline V gives CDR1 GTSNPN, CDR2 SVGIG (reference sequence). Trimming shortened V by 2 bases and J by 4 bases, and 15 bases separated the two germline ends. The CDR3 is made up of 14 amino acids. The DNA of the CDR3 is TGTGCCTGGAGTTACAAGGGTTTGGGGTACGAGCAGTACTTC. Protein product: CAWSYKGLGYEQYF.

Concerning this clone itself: Other nucleotide sequences in the sample specify the same CDR3. The chain uses TRBV14 and TRBJ2-7; TRBD1 or TRBD2 may be the D gene (5 bases each). Trimming stripped 1 base from V and 6 bases from J, with 10 bases between. Germline V gene sequence: CDR1 SGHDN, CDR2 FVKESK. The CDR3 is 13 residues long. The CDR3 spells CASSQGSRGEQYF. The CDR3 DNA is TGTGCCAGCAGCCAAGGGTCGAGGGGCGAGCAGTACTTC. Looking up the rest from reference TRBV14 and TRBJ2-7 gives the full variable domain: EAGVTQFPSHSVIEKGQTVTLRCDPISGHDNLYWYRRVMGKEIKFLLHFVKESKQDESGMPNNRFLAERTGGTYSTLKVQPAELEDSGVYFCASSQGSRGEQYFGPGTRLTVT.

This clone was observed once. The chain couples TRBV6-1 to TRBJ1-5; D is ambiguous. This CDR3 is 14 amino acids long. Germline CDR1 reads MNHNS; CDR2 reads SASEGT. V lost 2 bases to trimming and J lost 2 bases, with 7 bases between them. Here the CDR3 reads CASSEFRRNQPQHF. CDR3 in DNA: TGTGCCAGCAGTGAATTCCGACGCAATCAGCCCCAGCATTTT.

The chain couples TRBV5-4 to TRBJ2-7; D perhaps matches TRBD1 (7 bases). This CDR3 region has 14 residues. Trimming cost V 4 bases and J 4 bases, with 15 bases left between them. Germline CDR1 reads SGHNT; CDR2 reads YYREEE (reference sequence). This chain's CDR3 is CASSVQGRGYEQYF. The CDR3 DNA follows: TGTGCCAGCAGCGTACAGGGGCGGGGTTACGAGCAGTACTTC.

The chain recombines TRBV5-1 with TRBJ1-4, with D perhaps matching TRBD1 (6 bases). From germline, CDR1 is SGHRS and CDR2 YFSETQ. There are 15 residues in the CDR3. V dropped 5 bases and J dropped 2 bases, with 13 bases sitting between them. DNA for the CDR3: TGCGCCAGCAGTCAATTGGGGGGCACTAATGAAAAACTGTTTTTT. Translating it yields CASSQLGGTNEKLFF.

This chain joins TRBV18 and TRBJ2-7; TRBD1 agrees at 7 bases. Trimming at V came to 3 bases and at J to 3 bases, leaving 8 bases not matched to a gene. Germline loops: CDR1 KGHSH, CDR2 LQKENI. The CDR3 spans 15 residues. CDR3 sequence: CASSPAGAGGYEQYF. The CDR3 nucleotides are TGTGCCAGCTCACCCGCAGGAGCAGGGGGCTACGAGCAGTACTTC.

This clone occurred once. This chain connects TRBV21-1 to TRBJ1-2; TRBD1 reflects the table's D call only, with no check against the DNA. TRBV21-1 is flagged as a pseudogene. This CDR3 spans 10 amino acids. CDR3 bases: TGTGCCATGTTTCATCCTGGCTACACCTTC. Its protein is CAMFHPGYTF.

CDR3 region: CASSTDRDGGYTF. DNA of the CDR3: TGTGCCAGTAGCACTGACAGGGATGGAGGCTACACCTTC. The rearrangement uses TRBV19 and TRBJ1-2; 7 bases fit TRBD1. V shed 6 bases, J shed 8 bases, and the junction held 9 bases outside the gene matches. The CDR3 is 13 residues long. The germline gives CDR1 LNHDA, CDR2 SQIVND (reference sequence).

This sequence joins TRBV4-1 and TRBJ2-2, with 8 bases aligning to TRBD2. V gave up 2 bases and J gave up 3 bases; unmatched junction bases: 11. Germline V gene lookup returns CDR1 MGHRA and CDR2 YSYEKL. The CDR3 runs 18 residues. CDR3 residues: CASSQPPGGALHTGELFF. The CDR3 nucleotides are TGCGCCAGCAGCCAACCCCCGGGAGGGGCCTTACACACCGGGGAGCTGTTTTTT.